The 9 T cell receptor beta chains presented below share a single source sample, sequenced in a study of T cells in Graves' hyperthyroidism and ophthalmopathy. Using RNA transcripts as the source, TCR beta CDR3 regions were amplified. With the HTBI primer set, the TCR CDR3 went through a first round of RT-PCR. TCRdb recomputed calls from the multiplex PCR reads with MiXCR, one row per CDR3 protein. The sample contains fewer than 650,000 distinct CDR3 sequences, 14% of which appear only once. The specimen sequenced was blood. The source is a woman in her thirties or forties with Graves' hyperthyroidism.

This chain joins TRBV11-3 and TRBJ2-2; perhaps D is TRBD1 or TRBD2 (5 bases each). Germline CDR1 SGHNT, CDR2 YENEEA. Trimming stripped 7 bases from V and 5 bases from J, with 14 bases between. The CDR3 spans 14 residues. The CDR3 region is CASTSRERTGELFF. The DNA for the CDR3 is TGTGCCAGCACATCCAGGGAGCGGACCGGGGAGCTGTTTTTT.

This clonotype has at least ten counts. V gene TRBV6-1 combines with J gene TRBJ1-1, with 7 bases that match TRBD1. With V trimmed by 5 bases and J by 5 bases, 8 bases remained unmatched. CDR3 length: 14 residues. The germline CDR1 and CDR2 sequences are MNHNS and SASEGT. Written as DNA, the CDR3 is TGTGCCAGCAGTACTAGACAGGGAGGGACTGAAGCTTTCTTT. This encodes CASSTRQGGTEAFF.

This clonotype was detected only a few times. This chain connects TRBV5-8 to TRBJ1-1; TRBD1 aligns across 10 bases. The CDR3 has 17 residues. Germline CDR1 SGHTS, CDR2 YDEGEE. V lost 4 bases and J lost 1; bases outside the gene matches: 10. CDR3: CASSLTSTGGPNTEAFF. CDR3 coding DNA: TGTGCCAGCAGCCTCACCTCGACAGGGGGCCCGAACACTGAAGCTTTCTTT.

This clonotype has ten or more counts. This sequence joins TRBV27 and TRBJ2-1; tentatively, D is TRBD1 (6 bases). V lost 5 bases and J lost 3, with 17 bases in between. Germline assignment: CDR1 MNHEY and CDR2 SMNVEV (reference sequence). CDR3 size: 16 residues. In nucleotides, the CDR3 is TGTGCCAGCAGTGCCACCCAGGGGCGACTCTACAATGAGCAGTTCTTC. As protein: CASSATQGRLYNEQFF.

The genes are TRBV27 and TRBJ2-7; TRBD2 matches 10 bases. The CDR3 loop spans 14 amino acids. V was clipped by 6 bases and J by 3 bases; unmatched bases: 5. Germline CDR1 is MNHEY and CDR2 is SMNVEV (reference sequence). CDR3 region: CASSRAGGLYEQYF. The DNA for the CDR3 is TGTGCCAGCAGCAGAGCGGGAGGGCTCTACGAGCAGTACTTC.

This clonotype was seen at least ten times. The V gene is TRBV7-6, the J gene TRBJ2-7; tentative D call: TRBD1 (6 bases). V was shortened by 1 base and J by 5 bases, with 18 bases between the two germline ends. CDR1 is SGHVS and CDR2 is FNYEAQ in the germline V gene. This CDR3 contains 16 residues. CDR3: CASSLEENRVADEQYF. The CDR3 region has the DNA TGTGCCAGCAGCTTAGAGGAGAACAGGGTGGCCGACGAGCAGTACTTC. Variable domain in full (rest from reference TRBV7-6 and TRBJ2-7): GAGVSQSPRYKVTKRGQDVALRCDPISGHVSLYWYRQALGQGPEFLTYFNYEAQQDKSGLPNDRFSAERPEGSISTLTIQRTEQRDSAMYRCASSLEENRVADEQYFGPGTRLTVT.

This clonotype was observed at least ten times. This chain connects TRBV27 to TRBJ1-5, with D maybe TRBD1 (5 bases). The ends were cut back, 0 bases at V and 0 bases at J, with 12 bases in the middle. The CDR3 is 17 residues long. Germline CDR1 is MNHEY and CDR2 is SMNVEV (reference sequence). The CDR3: CASSLSQRGYSNQPQHF. The CDR3 DNA sequence: TGTGCCAGCAGTTTATCGCAGAGGGGCTATAGCAATCAGCCCCAGCATTTT.

As to this clonotype: With a much larger clone just one base away, this may be a read error. The rearrangement uses TRBV28 and TRBJ2-7; D is unresolved. This CDR3 region has 13 residues. V was cut by 4 bases and J by 5 bases, with 12 bases left in between. Germline V gene sequence: CDR1 MDHEN, CDR2 SYDVKM. CDR3 sequence reads: CASSSSSAHEQYF. In nucleotides, the CDR3 is TGTGCCAGCAGTTCATCCAGTGCCCACGAGCAGTACTTC.

V gene TRBV18 combines with J gene TRBJ2-1; 9 nucleotides align to TRBD2. The CDR3 has 16 residues. V gave up 0 bases and J gave up 7 bases; unmatched junction bases: 7. Germline CDR1 and CDR2: KGHSH and LQKENI. The CDR3 bases are TGTGCCAGCTCACCACCGGCGGGAGGGCCAGGGAATGAGCAGTTCTTC. Its translation: CASSPPAGGPGNEQFF. Full variable domain (remainder filled in from reference TRBV18 and TRBJ2-1): NAGVMQNPRHLVRRRGQEARLRCSPMKGHSHVYWYRQLPEEGLKFMVYLQKENIIDESGMPKERFSAEFPKEGPSILRIQQVVRGDSAAYFCASSPPAGGPGNEQFFGPGTRLTVL.